This note documents a single T cell receptor beta chain sequence. Its antigen is unknown. Assay used: immunoSEQ multiplex PCR; TCRdb lists only in-frame clones, some missing. This table has approximately 89,000 clones, about 88% appearing once. The source of the sample is a study of T cell responses to AZD1222 COVID-19 vaccine. Study-wide findings and caveats: Possibly, clonal diversity was underestimated; donors were largely white British and included more females. After two AZD1222 doses, spike-specific TCR breadth and depth rose versus day 0.

CDR3 length equals 15 residues. In germline, CDR1 is MDHEN, CDR2 SYDVKM. V lost 3 bases to trimming and J lost 2 bases; unmatched junction nucleotides: 5. The origin of this receptor is an adult in good health. Sequencing was performed on peripheral blood, taken on day 0 of AZD1222 vaccination. V is TRBV28 and J is TRBJ2-7; TRBD1 matches 9 bases. This CDR3 reads CASSLAGQGTYEQYF. For the CDR3, the DNA is TGTGCCAGCAGTTTGGCGGGACAGGGTACCTACGAGCAGTACTTC. Drawing the rest from reference TRBV28 and TRBJ2-7, the complete variable domain is DVKVTQSSRYLVKRTGEKVFLECVQDMDHENMFWYRQDPGLGLRLIYFSYDVKMKEKGDIPEGYSVSREKKERFSLILESASTNQTSMYLCASSLAGQGTYEQYFGPGTRLTVT.